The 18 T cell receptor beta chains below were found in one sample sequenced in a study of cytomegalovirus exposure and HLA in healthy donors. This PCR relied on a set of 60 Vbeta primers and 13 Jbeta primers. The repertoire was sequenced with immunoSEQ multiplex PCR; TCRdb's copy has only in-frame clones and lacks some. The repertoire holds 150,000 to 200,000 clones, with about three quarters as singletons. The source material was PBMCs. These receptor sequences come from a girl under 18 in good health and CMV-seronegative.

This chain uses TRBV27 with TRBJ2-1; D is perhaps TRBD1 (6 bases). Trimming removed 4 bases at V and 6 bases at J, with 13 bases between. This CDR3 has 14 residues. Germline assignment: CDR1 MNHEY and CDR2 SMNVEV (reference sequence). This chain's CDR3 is CASSSPRQVNEQFF. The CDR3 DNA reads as TGTGCCAGCAGTTCCCCCCGACAGGTCAATGAGCAGTTCTTC.

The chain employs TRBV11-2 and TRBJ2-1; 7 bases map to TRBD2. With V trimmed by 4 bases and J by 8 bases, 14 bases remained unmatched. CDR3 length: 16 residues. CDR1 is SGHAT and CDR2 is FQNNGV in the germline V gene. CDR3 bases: TGTGCCAGCAGCTCCCCGGGCGGGGGACGTCGGGATGAGCAGTTCTTC. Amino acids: CASSSPGGGRRDEQFF. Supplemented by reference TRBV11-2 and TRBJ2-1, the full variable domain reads EAGVAQSPRYKIIEKRQSVAFWCNPISGHATLYWYQQILGQGPKLLIQFQNNGVVDDSQLPKDRFSAERLKGVDSTLKIQPAKLEDSAVYLCASSSPGGGRRDEQFFGPGTRLTVL.

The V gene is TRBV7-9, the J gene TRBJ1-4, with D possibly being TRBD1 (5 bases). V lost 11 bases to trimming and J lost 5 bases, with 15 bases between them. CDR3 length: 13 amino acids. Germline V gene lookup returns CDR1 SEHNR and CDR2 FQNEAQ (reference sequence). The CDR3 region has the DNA TGTGCCTCCAGAGGCAGGGTAAATGAAAAACTGTTTTTT. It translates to CASRGRVNEKLFF.

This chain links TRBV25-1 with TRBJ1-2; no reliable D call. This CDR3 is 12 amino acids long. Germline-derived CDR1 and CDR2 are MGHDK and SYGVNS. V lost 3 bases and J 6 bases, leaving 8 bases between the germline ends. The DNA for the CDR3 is TGTGCCAGCAGTGATATAACTGATGGCTACACCTTC. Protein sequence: CASSDITDGYTF.

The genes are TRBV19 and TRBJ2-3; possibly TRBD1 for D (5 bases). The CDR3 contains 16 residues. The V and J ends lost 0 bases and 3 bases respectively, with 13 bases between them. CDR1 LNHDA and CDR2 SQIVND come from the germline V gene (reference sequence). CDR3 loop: CASSIDPGASTDTQYF. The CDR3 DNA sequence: TGTGCCAGTAGTATAGACCCTGGGGCTAGTACAGATACGCAGTATTTT. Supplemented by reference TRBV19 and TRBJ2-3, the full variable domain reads DGGITQSPKYLFRKEGQNVTLSCEQNLNHDAMYWYRQDPGQGLRLIYYSQIVNDFQKGDIAEGYSVSREKKESFPLTVTSAQKNPTAFYLCASSIDPGASTDTQYFGPGTRLTVL.

The chain's CDR3 is CASSSEPYKVNTEAFF. In DNA, the CDR3 is TGTGCCAGCAGTTCGGAGCCCTATAAGGTGAACACTGAAGCTTTCTTT. The rearrangement uses TRBV27 and TRBJ1-1; D gene uncertain. This CDR3 comprises 16 residues. Per germline, CDR1 MNHEY and CDR2 SMNVEV (reference sequence). Between the trimmed V and J ends, which lost 4 bases and 0 bases, there was a span of 15 bases.

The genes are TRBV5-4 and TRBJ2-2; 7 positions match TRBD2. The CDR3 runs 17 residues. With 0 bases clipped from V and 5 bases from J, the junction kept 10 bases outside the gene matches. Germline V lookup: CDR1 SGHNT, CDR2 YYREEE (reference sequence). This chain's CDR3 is CASSLGIQVGGTGELFF. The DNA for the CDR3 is TGTGCCAGCAGCTTGGGGATACAGGTGGGGGGGACCGGGGAGCTGTTTTTT.

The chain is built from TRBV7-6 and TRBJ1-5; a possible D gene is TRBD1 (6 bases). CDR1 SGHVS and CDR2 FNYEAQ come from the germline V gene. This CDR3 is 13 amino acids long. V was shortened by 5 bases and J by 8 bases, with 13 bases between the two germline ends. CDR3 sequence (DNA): TGTGCCAGCAGCGTCGACAGGAGCAAGCCCCAGCATTTT. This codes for CASSVDRSKPQHF.

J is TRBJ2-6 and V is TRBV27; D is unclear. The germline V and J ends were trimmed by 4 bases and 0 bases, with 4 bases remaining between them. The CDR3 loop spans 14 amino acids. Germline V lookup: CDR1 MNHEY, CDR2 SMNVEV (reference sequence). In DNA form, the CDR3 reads TGTGCCAGCAGTTCCAACTCTGGGGCCAACGTCCTGACTTTC. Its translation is CASSSNSGANVLTF. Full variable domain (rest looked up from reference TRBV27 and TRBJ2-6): EAQVTQNPRYLITVTGKKLTVTCSQNMNHEYMSWYRQDPGLGLRQIYYSMNVEVTDKGDVPEGYKVSRKEKRNFPLILESPSPNQTSLYFCASSSNSGANVLTFGAGSRLTVL.

Written as DNA, the CDR3 is TGTGCCAGCAGGGCTCGAGCGGAGAACACTGAAGCTTTCTTT. Translating it yields CASRARAENTEAFF. V gene TRBV6-6 combines with J gene TRBJ1-1, with no clear D. The CDR3 is made up of 14 amino acids. Germline V gene sequence: CDR1 MNHNY, CDR2 SVGAGI (reference sequence). V gave up 6 bases and J gave up 1 base, with 12 bases separating them.

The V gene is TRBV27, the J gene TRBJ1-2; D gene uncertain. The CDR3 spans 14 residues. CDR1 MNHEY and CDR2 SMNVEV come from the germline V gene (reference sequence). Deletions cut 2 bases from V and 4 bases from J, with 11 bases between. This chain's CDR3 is CASSLGTGGYGYTF. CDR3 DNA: TGTGCCAGCAGTTTAGGAACCGGAGGCTATGGCTACACCTTC.

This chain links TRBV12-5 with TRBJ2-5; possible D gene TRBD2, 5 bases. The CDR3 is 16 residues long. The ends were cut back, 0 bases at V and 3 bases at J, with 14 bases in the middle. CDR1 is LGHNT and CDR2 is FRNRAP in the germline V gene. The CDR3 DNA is TGTGCTAGTGGTTTGGTACTCGGTAGCGAGAAAGAGACCCAGTACTTC. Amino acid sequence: CASGLVLGSEKETQYF.

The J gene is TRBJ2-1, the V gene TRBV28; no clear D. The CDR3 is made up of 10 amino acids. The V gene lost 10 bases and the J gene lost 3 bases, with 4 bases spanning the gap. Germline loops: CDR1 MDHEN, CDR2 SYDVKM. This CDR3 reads CATLYNEQFF. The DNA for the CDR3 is TGTGCCACCCTCTACAATGAGCAGTTCTTC.

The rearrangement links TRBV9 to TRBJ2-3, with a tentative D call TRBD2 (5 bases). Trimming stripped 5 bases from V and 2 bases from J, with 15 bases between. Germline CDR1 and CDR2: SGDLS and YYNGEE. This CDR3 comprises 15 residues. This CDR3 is CASSLTRRITDTQYF. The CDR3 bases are TGTGCCAGCAGTCTGACCAGGAGGATCACAGATACGCAGTATTTT.

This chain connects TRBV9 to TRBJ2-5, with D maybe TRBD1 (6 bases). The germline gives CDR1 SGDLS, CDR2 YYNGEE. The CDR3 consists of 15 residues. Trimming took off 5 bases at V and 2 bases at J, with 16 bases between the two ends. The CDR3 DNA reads TGTGCCAGCAGTCCTACCGGGACACTTCAAGAGACCCAGTACTTC. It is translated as CASSPTGTLQETQYF.

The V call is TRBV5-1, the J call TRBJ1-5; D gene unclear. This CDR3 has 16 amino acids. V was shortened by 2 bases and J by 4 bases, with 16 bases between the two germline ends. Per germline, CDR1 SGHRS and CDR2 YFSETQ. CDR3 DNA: TGCGCCAGCAGCTTTGTTCCTCGTCGTAAAAATCAGCCCCAGCATTTT. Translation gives CASSFVPRRKNQPQHF.

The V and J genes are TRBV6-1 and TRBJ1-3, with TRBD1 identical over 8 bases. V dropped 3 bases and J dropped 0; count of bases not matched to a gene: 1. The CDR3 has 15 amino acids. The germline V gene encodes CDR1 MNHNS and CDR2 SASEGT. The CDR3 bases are TGTGCCAGCAGTGAGGGACAGGACTCTGGAAACACCATATATTTT. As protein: CASSEGQDSGNTIYF.

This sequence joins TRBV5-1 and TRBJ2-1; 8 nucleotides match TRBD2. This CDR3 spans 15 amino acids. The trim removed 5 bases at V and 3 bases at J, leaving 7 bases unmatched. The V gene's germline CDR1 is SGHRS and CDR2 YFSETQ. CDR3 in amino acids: CASRQTTSGYNEQFF. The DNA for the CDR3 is TGCGCCAGCAGACAGACTACTAGCGGCTACAATGAGCAGTTCTTC.